This T cell receptor (beta chain) came from a study of CD8 T cells in Susac syndrome. Study conclusions and caveats: An acknowledgment was made by the study that its TCR sequencing and HLA analysis involved relatively few individuals.

This clonotype has only one observation. What it binds is unknown. The junction does not match germline at one end; this may be a read error. Reverse transcription of about 0.45 to 1 ug RNA was carried out with random hexamers. By means of immunoSEQ multiplex PCR, TCR beta CDR3 spanning 54 Vbeta and 13 Jbeta underwent amplification. MiXCR was run by TCRdb on the immunoSEQ multiplex PCR reads, yielding one entry per CDR3 protein. In the table there are 180,000 or so distinct CDR3 sequences, just under 95% of which are singletons. The sequenced target, TCR beta, came from blood CD8+ and CD4+ T cells. CD8+ and CD4+ T cells were negatively isolated; TEMRA cells were FACS-enriched. This TCR was sampled from a human donor in good health. The sequencing sample was made of CD4+ T cells from PBMCs.

CDR3 loop: CASSQGGRGTCF. CDR3 nucleotides: TGTGCCAGCAGCCAAGGGGGACGGGGGACGTGTTTT. This sequence joins TRBV3-1 and TRBJ1-6, with D maybe TRBD1 (5 bases). CDR3 length equals 12 residues. CDR1 LGHDT and CDR2 YNNKEL come from the germline V gene (reference sequence).